A selection of T cell receptor beta chains follows, all from one sample in a study of blood T cell repertoires in COVID-19. Repertoires were generated with immunoSEQ multiplex PCR, while TCRdb's copy carries only in-frame clones and drops some. This table holds 200,000 to 250,000 clones, roughly four fifths found once. Material for sequencing was peripheral blood. The receptors shown here come from a woman in her 70s with acute or convalescent COVID-19. The CDR3 runs from the conserved cysteine through the conserved F or W. Each record gives: J gene, V gene, CDR3 length, D gene, clone size, CDR3 DNA, CDR3 protein. D genes are given only for firm matches. Rows may omit the clone size; those that give it use once, few, many or a size class.

TRBJ1-6	TRBV19	15	.	.	TGTGCCAGTAGCCCAGGGGTAGTTATTAATTCACCCCTCCACTTT	CASSPGVVINSPLHF
TRBJ1-1	TRBV7-2	13	.	.	TGTGCCAGCAGCTCCCTTCGGAACACTGAAGCTTTCTTT	CASSSLRNTEAFF
TRBJ1-6	TRBV3-1/TRBV3-2	14	TRBD1	.	TGTGCCAGCAGCCAAAGACAGGGTAATTCACCCCTCCACTTT	CASSQRQGNSPLHF
TRBJ2-1	TRBV19	13	TRBD1	.	TGTGCCAGTATCCGACAGGGTACCAATGAGCAGTTCTTC	CASIRQGTNEQFF
TRBJ1-1	TRBV5-5	14	TRBD1	few	TGTGCCAGCAGCTGGGGTGGGACAGTCACTGAAGCTTTCTTT	CASSWGGTVTEAFF
TRBJ1-1	TRBV28	20	TRBD1	.	TGTGCCAGCACCCCCCGGGACAGGGGGCGGGTACCCCCCATGAACACTGAAGCTTTCTTT	CASTPRDRGRVPPMNTEAFF
TRBJ1-6	TRBV4-1	18	TRBD1	once	TGCGCCAGCAGCCAAGGGGACAGTTTGAACCTATTCAATTCACCCCTCCACTTT	CASSQGDSLNLFNSPLHF
TRBJ2-7	TRBV10-3	15	.	.	TGTGCCATCAGTGAGCCCGAAAGGGGTCCCTACGAGCAGTACTTC	CAISEPERGPYEQYF
TRBJ2-4	TRBV6-5	15	TRBD2	.	TGTGCCAGCAGCATGGGGCGAGGGAGGGGAAACATTCAGTACTTC	CASSMGRGRGNIQYF
TRBJ2-7	TRBV3-1/TRBV3-2	14	.	once	TGTGCCAGCAGCCCTATGCCAGGGGTATACGAGCAGTACTTC	CASSPMPGVYEQYF
TRBJ2-2	TRBV27	15	TRBD1	few	TGTGCCAGCAGGCCTTGGGACAGGGACACCGGGGAGCTGTTTTTT	CASRPWDRDTGELFF
TRBJ2-1	TRBV6-2/TRBV6-3	15	TRBD2	.	TGTGCCAGCAGTTACTCGGAGCGGGGGGGCAGTTTGCAGTTCTTC	CASSYSERGGSLQFF
TRBJ1-2	TRBV6-5	12	.	.	TGTGCCAGCAGTTATACAGGGAGAGGCTACACCTTC	CASSYTGRGYTF
TRBJ2-2	TRBV18	17	.	.	TGTGCCAGCTCACCAAGTTATAGGCCCCCGGGAACCGGGGAGCTGTTTTTT	CASSPSYRPPGTGELFF
TRBJ1-2	TRBV30	13	.	few	TGTGCCTGCCGTCGGGGGATGGAAGGGGGCTACACCTTC	CACRRGMEGGYTF
TRBJ2-7	TRBV7-8	15	TRBD2	.	TGTGCCAGCAGCCCGACTAGCGGGGCTACCTACGAGCAGTACTTC	CASSPTSGATYEQYF
TRBJ1-1	TRBV18	12	.	few	TGTGCCAGCTCAATCGGGGACACTGAAGCTTTCTTT	CASSIGDTEAFF
TRBJ2-2	TRBV5-1	16	TRBD1	.	TGCGCCAGCAGCTTGGAAGGACAGGGTACTGCCGGGGAGCTGTTTTTT	CASSLEGQGTAGELFF
TRBJ1-4	TRBV12-3/TRBV12-4	12	.	many	TGTGCCAGCAGTTTCTTTTCTGAAAAACTGTTTTTT	CASSFFSEKLFF
TRBJ2-7	TRBV7-9	15	TRBD2	.	TGTGCCAGCAGCTTAGCGGGAGCGGGGGGGGTCGAGCAGTACTTC	CASSLAGAGGVEQYF
TRBJ1-2	TRBV7-9	12	.	once	TGTGCCAGCAGCCTCAGGGGACATGGCTACACCTTC	CASSLRGHGYTF
TRBJ1-5	TRBV28	14	.	.	TGTGCCAGCAGTTTAGGGGGCTCCGGGCAGCCCCAGCATTTT	CASSLGGSGQPQHF
TRBJ1-6	TRBV3-1/TRBV3-2	15	TRBD1	.	TGTGCCAACACCAACAGGGGGTCCTATAATTCACCCCTCCACTTT	CANTNRGSYNSPLHF
TRBJ2-3	TRBV19	13	.	.	TGTGCCAGTAGTATAGTCAGGGCGGATACGCAGTATTTT	CASSIVRADTQYF
TRBJ2-7	TRBV7-2	16	TRBD1	.	TGTGCCAGCAGCTTTCCGCCGGGACAGGGTTCCTACGAGCAGTACTTC	CASSFPPGQGSYEQYF
TRBJ2-7	TRBV3-1/TRBV3-2	18	TRBD2	.	TGTGCCAGCAGCCTCTTCCTGACTAGCGGGGGGATTTTGTACGAGCAGTACTTC	CASSLFLTSGGILYEQYF
TRBJ2-7	TRBV6-1	16	.	.	TGTGCCAGCAGTCAAGATAAAACAGGGAGCTCCTACGAGCAGTACTTC	CASSQDKTGSSYEQYF
TRBJ1-1	TRBV11-2	13	.	.	TGTGCCAGCAGCGCCGACAGGTACCCAATAGCTTTCTTT	CASSADRYPIAFF
TRBJ2-7	TRBV7-9	13	.	.	TGTGCCAGCAGCCCAGGGACTTTTTACGAGCAGTACTTC	CASSPGTFYEQYF
TRBJ1-6	TRBV11-2	12	.	.	TGTGCCAGCAGCCCCGACAGGTCACCCCTCCACTTT	CASSPDRSPLHF
TRBJ1-1	TRBV12-3/TRBV12-4	13	.	.	TGTGCCAGCAGTTTAGTAGCCAACAGCGGAGCTTTCTTT	CASSLVANSGAFF
TRBJ1-1	TRBV29-1	12	TRBD1	.	TGCAGCTCGGGACAGGGGAAGACTGAAGCTTTCTTT	CSSGQGKTEAFF
TRBJ2-7	TRBV4-1	16	TRBD1	.	TGCGCCAGCAGCAAGAATGGAGGGGACAGGGGGCGCGAGCAGTACTTC	CASSKNGGDRGREQYF
TRBJ1-6	TRBV7-2	13	.	.	TGTGCCAGCAGCTTAGAGACATACCCACCCCTCCACTTT	CASSLETYPPLHF
TRBJ1-1	TRBV18	14	TRBD1	.	TGTGCCAGCTCACCTGGAGGGGGCATCACTGAAGCTTTCTTT	CASSPGGGITEAFF
TRBJ1-4	TRBV27	17	TRBD1	once	TGTGCCAGCAGTTTATCCGGGACAGGGGGCTTCGGAGCGAAACTGTTTTTT	CASSLSGTGGFGAKLFF
TRBJ1-5	TRBV6-1	13	.	.	TGTGCCAGCAGTGAGGACACCAATCAGCCCCAGCATTTT	CASSEDTNQPQHF
TRBJ1-6	TRBV3-1/TRBV3-2	14	.	.	TGTGCCAGCAGCCCATACAGAGTTAATTCACCCCTCCACTTT	CASSPYRVNSPLHF
TRBJ2-5	TRBV5-1	14	.	.	TGCGCCAGCAGCCGGGGGACAGACCAAGAGACCCAGTACTTC	CASSRGTDQETQYF
TRBJ2-3	TRBV2	14	.	.	TGTGCCAGCATGGGGGGATGGAGCACAGATACGCAGTATTTT	CASMGGWSTDTQYF
TRBJ2-1	TRBV27	15	TRBD1	.	TGTGCCAGCAGTTTCGGGACAGGAGCCCCCAATGAGCAGTTCTTC	CASSFGTGAPNEQFF
TRBJ1-6	TRBV19	13	.	.	TGTGCCTCCAACGGAGGGGTAGGTTCACCCCTCCACTTT	CASNGGVGSPLHF
TRBJ2-7	TRBV27	13	.	.	TGTGCCAGCAGACGAAACCTAGGAGCCGAGCAGTACTTC	CASRRNLGAEQYF
TRBJ1-6	TRBV5-1	16	TRBD1	.	TGCGCCAGCAGCTTAGGGACAGGGGCAGCTAATTCACCCCTCCACTTT	CASSLGTGAANSPLHF
TRBJ2-3	TRBV7-2	16	.	.	TGTGCCAGCAGCTCGGCCCTCAGGAGGAGCACAGATACGCAGTATTTT	CASSSALRRSTDTQYF
TRBJ1-1	TRBV4-3	14	TRBD1	.	TGCGCCAGCAGTCTGACAGGGGGCCGGACTGAAGCTTTCTTT	CASSLTGGRTEAFF
TRBJ1-2	TRBV5-6	14	.	.	TGTGCCAGCACTGATCGGGGGGGCTTCTATGGCTACACCTTC	CASTDRGGFYGYTF
TRBJ1-5	TRBV18	12	.	.	TGTGCCAGCTCATCGGGGTATCAGCCCCAGCATTTT	CASSSGYQPQHF
TRBJ2-2	TRBV19	15	TRBD2	.	TGTGCCAGTAGTCCGTTAGCGGGGAACACCGGGGAGCTGTTTTTT	CASSPLAGNTGELFF